The rows below give T cell receptor beta chains drawn from one sample of a study of cytomegalovirus exposure and HLA in healthy donors. Profiling relied on immunoSEQ multiplex PCR, and the TCRdb table lists in-frame clones only, not all of them. Among 70,000 to 100,000 clones listed, about 80% were seen once. Sequenced: PBMCs. The receptor source for this set is a man between 45 and 60 years old in good health and CMV-seropositive. Both conserved end residues are part of each CDR3. Fields, in order: J gene, V gene, CDR3 protein.

>TRBJ2-7|TRBV7-8
CASSLSIGTSGYEQYF
>TRBJ2-7|TRBV7-2
CASSSPAGVSYEQYF
>TRBJ2-2|TRBV7-9
CASSLGGGINTGELFF
>TRBJ2-5|TRBV9
CASSVGHKETQYF
>TRBJ2-7|TRBV19
CASSMSRDRTSYEQYF
>TRBJ2-1|TRBV7-2
CASSLILAGSYNEQFF
>TRBJ1-2|TRBV7-9
CASSQNQRPYGYTF
>TRBJ1-1|TRBV4-1
CASSQDLPLNTEAFF
>TRBJ1-5|TRBV2
CASSGRGFNQPQHF
>TRBJ1-1|TRBV7-6
CASSNTGSTEAFF
>TRBJ2-5|TRBV10-3
CAIRSGRGETQYF
>TRBJ2-2|TRBV18
CASSRDSTNTGELFF
>TRBJ1-1|TRBV7-2
CASSLVLRNTEAFF
>TRBJ1-1|TRBV19
CASSAGTEGTEAFF
>TRBJ1-1|TRBV4-2
CASSQSPGQGRDTEAFF
>TRBJ2-2|TRBV5-6
CASSTITSGYHTGELFF
>TRBJ2-1|TRBV21-1
CASSNGSRLAGEGNEQFF
>TRBJ2-7|TRBV27
CASSMGLSPYEQYF
>TRBJ2-5|TRBV25-1
CASSETGGITQETQYF
>TRBJ2-1|TRBV25-1
CASTWTGGLANEQFF
>TRBJ1-2|TRBV7-9
CSSSLATGESLYGYTF
>TRBJ2-2|TRBV30
CAWSPQGDSGGELFF
>TRBJ1-1|TRBV6-4
CACPPEGAFF
>TRBJ2-1|TRBV5-1
CASSLSGGQFF
>TRBJ2-1|TRBV27
CASSFLAGLYNEQFF
>TRBJ2-7|TRBV5-1
CASSLETEAYEQYF
>TRBJ2-3|TRBV7-2
CASSRIPSGRGPDTQYF
>NA|TRBV19
CASSITGGRAGLHEQYF